This TCR beta chain was sequenced for a study of OX40 agonist ivuxolimab in advanced cancers. Looking at the study overall: Participants averaged about 66 years of age (range roughly 23 to 85) and were 75% to 90% male.

This CDR3 is 12 amino acids long. Germline V gives CDR1 GTSNPN, CDR2 SVGIG (reference sequence). Unmatched junction bases numbered 1, after V lost 3 bases and J lost 10 bases. Turning to this clone: Its specificity is unknown.

TCRdb's table, derived via immunoSEQ multiplex PCR, lists solely in-frame clones and lacks some. This sample has 50,000 to 75,000 clones, with over 70% found just once. Study-wide points: At 0.1 to 3.0 mg/kg and by week 6, clonal expansion occurred in CD4+ and CD8+ blood T cells. Also present in some nonresponders was a low level of normalized T-cell clonal expansion.

This material consisted of CD4+ or CD8+ T cells sorted from blood, taken in a trial of the OX40 agonist ivuxolimab. This TCR derives from an adult with an advanced solid tumor such as melanoma, head and neck, liver or kidney cancer. The chain employs TRBV30 and TRBJ2-1, with 12 bases aligning to TRBD2. CDR3 region: CAWRLAGGEQFF. In DNA, the CDR3 is TGTGCCTGGAGACTAGCGGGGGGAGAGCAGTTCTTC. Using reference TRBV30 and TRBJ2-1 for the parts outside the CDR3, the full variable domain is SQTIHQWPATLVQPVGSPLSLECTVEGTSNPNLYWYRQAAGRGLQLLFYSVGIGQISSEVPQNLSASRPQDRQFILSSKKLLLSDSGFYLCAWRLAGGEQFFGPGTRLTVL.